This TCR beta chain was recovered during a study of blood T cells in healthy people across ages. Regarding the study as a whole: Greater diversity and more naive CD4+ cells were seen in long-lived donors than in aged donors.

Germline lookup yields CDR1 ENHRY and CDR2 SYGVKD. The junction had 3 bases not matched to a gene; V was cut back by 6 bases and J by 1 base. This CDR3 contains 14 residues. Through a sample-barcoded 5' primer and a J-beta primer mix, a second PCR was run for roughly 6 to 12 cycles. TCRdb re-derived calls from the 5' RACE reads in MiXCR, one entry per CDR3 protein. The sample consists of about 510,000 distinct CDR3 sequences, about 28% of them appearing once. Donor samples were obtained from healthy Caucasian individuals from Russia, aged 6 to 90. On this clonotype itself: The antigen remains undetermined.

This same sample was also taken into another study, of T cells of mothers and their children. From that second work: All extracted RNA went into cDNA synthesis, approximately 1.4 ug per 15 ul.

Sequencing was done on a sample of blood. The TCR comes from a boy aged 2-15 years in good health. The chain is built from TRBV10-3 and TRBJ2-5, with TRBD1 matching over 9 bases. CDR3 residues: CAIREQGAQETQYF. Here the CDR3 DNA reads TGTGCCATCAGAGAACAGGGGGCCCAAGAGACCCAGTACTTC.